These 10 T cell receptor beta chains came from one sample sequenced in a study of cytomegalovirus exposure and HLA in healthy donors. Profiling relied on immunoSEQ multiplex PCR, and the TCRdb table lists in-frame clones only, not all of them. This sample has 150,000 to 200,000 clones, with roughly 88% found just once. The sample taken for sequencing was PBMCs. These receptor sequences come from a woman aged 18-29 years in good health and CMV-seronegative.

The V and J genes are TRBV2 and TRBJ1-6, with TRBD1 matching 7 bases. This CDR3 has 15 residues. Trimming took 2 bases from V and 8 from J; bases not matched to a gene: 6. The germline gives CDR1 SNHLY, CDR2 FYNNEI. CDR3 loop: CASSEYGTEDSPLHF. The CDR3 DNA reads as TGTGCCAGCAGTGAATACGGGACAGAAGATTCACCCCTCCACTTT.

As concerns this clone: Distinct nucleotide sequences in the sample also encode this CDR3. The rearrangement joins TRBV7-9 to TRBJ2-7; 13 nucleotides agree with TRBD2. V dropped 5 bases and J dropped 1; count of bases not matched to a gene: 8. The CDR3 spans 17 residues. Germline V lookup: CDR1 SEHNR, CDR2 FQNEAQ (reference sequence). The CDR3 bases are TGTGCCAGCAGCAGAGGACTAGCGGGAGTCCCATCCTACGAGCAGTACTTC. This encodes CASSRGLAGVPSYEQYF. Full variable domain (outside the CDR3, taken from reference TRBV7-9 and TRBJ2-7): DTGVSQNPRHKITKRGQNVTFRCDPISEHNRLYWYRQTLGQGPEFLTYFQNEAQLEKSRLLSDRFSAERPKGSFSTLEIQRTEQGDSAMYLCASSRGLAGVPSYEQYFGPGTRLTVT.

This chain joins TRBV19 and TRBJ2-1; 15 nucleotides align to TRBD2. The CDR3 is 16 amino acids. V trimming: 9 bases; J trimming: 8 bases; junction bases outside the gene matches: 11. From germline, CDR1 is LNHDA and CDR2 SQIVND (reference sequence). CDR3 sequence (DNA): TGTGCCAGCCACAGGACTAGCGGGGGGGCTACTTATGAGCAGTTCTTC. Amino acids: CASHRTSGGATYEQFF.

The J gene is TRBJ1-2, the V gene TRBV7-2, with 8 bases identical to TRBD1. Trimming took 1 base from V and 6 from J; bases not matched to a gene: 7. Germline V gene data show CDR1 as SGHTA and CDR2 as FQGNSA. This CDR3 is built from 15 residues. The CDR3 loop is CASSLEGRGRDGYTF. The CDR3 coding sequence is TGTGCCAGCAGCTTAGAGGGCAGGGGGCGTGATGGCTACACCTTC. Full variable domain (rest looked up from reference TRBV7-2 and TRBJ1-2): GAGVSQSPSNKVTEKGKDVELRCDPISGHTALYWYRQSLGQGLEFLIYFQGNSAPDKSGLPSDRFSAERTGGSVSTLTIQRTQQEDSAVYLCASSLEGRGRDGYTFGSGTRLTVV.

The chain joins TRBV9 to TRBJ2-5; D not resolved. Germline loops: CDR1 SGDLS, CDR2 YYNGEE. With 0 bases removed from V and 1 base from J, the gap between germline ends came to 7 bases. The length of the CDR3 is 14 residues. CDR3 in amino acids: CASSVGASQETQYF. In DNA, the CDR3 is TGTGCCAGCAGCGTAGGGGCATCCCAAGAGACCCAGTACTTC.

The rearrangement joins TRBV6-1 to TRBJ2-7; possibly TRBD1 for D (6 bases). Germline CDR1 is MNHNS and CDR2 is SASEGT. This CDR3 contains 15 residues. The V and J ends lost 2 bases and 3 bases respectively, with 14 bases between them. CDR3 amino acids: CASSESTGTYYEQYF. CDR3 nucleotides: TGTGCCAGCAGTGAAAGCACAGGGACCTACTACGAGCAGTACTTC.

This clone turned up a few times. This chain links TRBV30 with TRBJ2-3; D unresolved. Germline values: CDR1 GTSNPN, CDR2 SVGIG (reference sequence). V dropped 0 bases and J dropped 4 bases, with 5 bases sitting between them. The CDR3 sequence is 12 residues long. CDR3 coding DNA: TGTGCCTGGAGTGTACGGGCAGATACGCAGTATTTT. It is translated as CAWSVRADTQYF.

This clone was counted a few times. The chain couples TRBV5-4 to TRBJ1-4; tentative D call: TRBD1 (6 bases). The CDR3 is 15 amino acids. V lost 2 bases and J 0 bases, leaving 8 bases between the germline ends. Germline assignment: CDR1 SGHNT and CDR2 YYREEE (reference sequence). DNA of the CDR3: TGTGCCAGCAGCTTCGCAGGGGCAACTAATGAAAAACTGTTTTTT. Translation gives CASSFAGATNEKLFF.

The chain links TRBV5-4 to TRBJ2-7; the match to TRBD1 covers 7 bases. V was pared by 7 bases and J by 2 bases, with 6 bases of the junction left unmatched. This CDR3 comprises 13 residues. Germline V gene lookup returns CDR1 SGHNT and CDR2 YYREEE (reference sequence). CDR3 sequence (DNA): TGTGCCAGCTCACGACAGGGCACCTACGAGCAGTACTTC. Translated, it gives CASSRQGTYEQYF.

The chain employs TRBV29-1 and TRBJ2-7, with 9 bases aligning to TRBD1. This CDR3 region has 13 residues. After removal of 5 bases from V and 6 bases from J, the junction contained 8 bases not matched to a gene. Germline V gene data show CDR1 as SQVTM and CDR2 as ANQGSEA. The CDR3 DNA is TGCAGCGTTCAACAGGGGGCCTTACGCGAGCAGTACTTC. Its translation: CSVQQGALREQYF.